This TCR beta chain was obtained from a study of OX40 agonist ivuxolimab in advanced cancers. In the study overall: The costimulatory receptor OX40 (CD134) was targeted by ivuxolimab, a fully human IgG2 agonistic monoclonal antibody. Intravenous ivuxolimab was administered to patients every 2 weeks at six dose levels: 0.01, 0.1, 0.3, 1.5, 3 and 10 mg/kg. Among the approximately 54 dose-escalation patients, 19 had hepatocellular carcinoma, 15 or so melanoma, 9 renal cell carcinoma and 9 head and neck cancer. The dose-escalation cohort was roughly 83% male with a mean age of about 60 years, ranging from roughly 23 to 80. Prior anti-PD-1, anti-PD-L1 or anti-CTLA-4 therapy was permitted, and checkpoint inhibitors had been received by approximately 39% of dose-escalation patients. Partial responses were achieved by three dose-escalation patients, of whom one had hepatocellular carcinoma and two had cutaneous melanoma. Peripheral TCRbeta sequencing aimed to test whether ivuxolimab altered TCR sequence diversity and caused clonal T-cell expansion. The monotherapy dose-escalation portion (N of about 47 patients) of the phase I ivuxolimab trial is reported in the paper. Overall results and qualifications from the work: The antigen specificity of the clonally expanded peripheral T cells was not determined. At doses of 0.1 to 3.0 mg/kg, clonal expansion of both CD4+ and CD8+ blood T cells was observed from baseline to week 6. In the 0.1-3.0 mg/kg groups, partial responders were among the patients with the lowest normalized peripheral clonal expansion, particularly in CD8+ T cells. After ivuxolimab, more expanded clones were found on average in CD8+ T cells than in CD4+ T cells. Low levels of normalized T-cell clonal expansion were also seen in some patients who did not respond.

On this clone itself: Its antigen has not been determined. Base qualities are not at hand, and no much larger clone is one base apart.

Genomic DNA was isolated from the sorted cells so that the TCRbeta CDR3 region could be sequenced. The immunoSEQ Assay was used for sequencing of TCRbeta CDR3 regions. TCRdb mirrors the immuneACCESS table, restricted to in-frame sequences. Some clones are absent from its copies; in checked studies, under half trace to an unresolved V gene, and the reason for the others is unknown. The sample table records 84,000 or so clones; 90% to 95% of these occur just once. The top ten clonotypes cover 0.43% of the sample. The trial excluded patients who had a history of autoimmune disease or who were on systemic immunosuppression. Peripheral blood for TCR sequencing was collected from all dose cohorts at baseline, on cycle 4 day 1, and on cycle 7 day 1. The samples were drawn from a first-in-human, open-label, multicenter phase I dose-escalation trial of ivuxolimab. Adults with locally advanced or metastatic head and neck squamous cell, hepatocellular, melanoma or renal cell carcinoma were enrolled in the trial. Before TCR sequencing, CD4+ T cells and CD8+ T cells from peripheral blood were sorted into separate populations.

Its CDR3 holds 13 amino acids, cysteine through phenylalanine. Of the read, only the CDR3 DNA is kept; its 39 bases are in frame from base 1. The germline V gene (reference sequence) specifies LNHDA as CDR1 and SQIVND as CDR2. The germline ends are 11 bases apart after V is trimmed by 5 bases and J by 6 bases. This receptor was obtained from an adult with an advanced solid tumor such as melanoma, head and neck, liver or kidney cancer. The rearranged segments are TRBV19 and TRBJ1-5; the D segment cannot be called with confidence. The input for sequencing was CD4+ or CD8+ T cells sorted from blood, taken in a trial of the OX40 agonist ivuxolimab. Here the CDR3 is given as CASSVAITQPQHF. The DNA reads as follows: TGTGCCAGTAGTGTAGCAATTACTCAGCCCCAGCATTTT.